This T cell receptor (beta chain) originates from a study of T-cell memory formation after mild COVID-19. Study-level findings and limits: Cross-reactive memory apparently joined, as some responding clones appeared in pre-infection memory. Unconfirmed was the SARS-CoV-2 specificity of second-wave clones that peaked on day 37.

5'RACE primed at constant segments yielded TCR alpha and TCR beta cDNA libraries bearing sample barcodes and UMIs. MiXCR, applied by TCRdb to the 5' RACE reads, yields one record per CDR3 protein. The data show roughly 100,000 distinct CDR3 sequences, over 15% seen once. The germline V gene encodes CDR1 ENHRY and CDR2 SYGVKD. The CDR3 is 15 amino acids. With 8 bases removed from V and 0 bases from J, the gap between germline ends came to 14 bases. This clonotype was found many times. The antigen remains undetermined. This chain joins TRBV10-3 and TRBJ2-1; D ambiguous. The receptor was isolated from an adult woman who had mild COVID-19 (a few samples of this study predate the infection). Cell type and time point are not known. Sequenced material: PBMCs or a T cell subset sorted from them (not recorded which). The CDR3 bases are TGTGCCATCTCCCTTTACTCGAGCTCCTACAATGAGCAGTTCTTC. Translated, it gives CAISLYSSSYNEQFF.